This T cell receptor beta chain was documented in a study of CD4 T cells in relation to SARS-CoV-2 and coronaviruses. Across the whole study: After roughly 11 days of antigen culture, PBMC TCR beta CDR3s were sequenced.

Sequenced by immunoSEQ multiplex PCR; TCRdb stores in-frame clones only, minus some. The top ten clones hold about 23% of a sample with approximately 20,000 clones, more than 60% of them seen once. As concerns this clone: Its antigen is undetermined.

Between the trimmed V and J ends, which lost 1 base and 0 bases, there was a span of 4 bases. From germline, CDR1 is SEHNR and CDR2 FQNEAQ (reference sequence). The CDR3 extends over 15 amino acids. Study-wide results and caveats: In around two thirds of donors, memory CD4+ clonotypes crossrecognized SARS-CoV-2 and at least one common cold coronavirus spike.

Unexposed donor CD4+ T cells date from about 2011-2018, before the COVID-19 pandemic. After roughly ten days of culture, CD4+ T cells were isolated. This TCR derives from a human donor in good health. Sequencing input: CD4+ T cells from PBMCs, cultured in vitro. The rearrangement uses TRBV7-9 and TRBJ2-6, with no clear D. CDR3 protein: CASSLGFSGANVLTF. The CDR3 DNA reads TGTGCCAGCAGCTTAGGGTTCTCTGGGGCCAACGTCCTGACTTTC.